This T cell receptor (beta chain) was profiled in a study of cytomegalovirus exposure and HLA in healthy donors. Study-wide context: About 200 million T cells yielded some 120 million unique TCR beta sequences in earlier analysis.

This CDR3 is built from 16 residues. Germline values: CDR1 LGHNA, CDR2 YNFKEQ. Trimming at V came to 3 bases and at J to 9 bases, leaving 9 bases not matched to a gene. Findings of the study overall: TCR association rates varied by HLA locus in a later analysis, with DRB1 highest and HLA-C lowest. Most TCR beta V segments were productive about 87% or about 30% of the time in an earlier analysis. Rarity characterized most TCR sequences, yet some public TCRs appeared in many donors.

Researchers ran the PCR with 60 Vbeta and 13 Jbeta primers. The table came from immunoSEQ multiplex PCR; TCRdb's copy has only in-frame clones and leaves some out. The profile shows around 150,000 clones, about four fifths of them singletons. As for this clone: Its antigen remains unidentified.

The chain uses TRBV4-2 and TRBJ1-6; 9 positions match TRBD1. Input material: PBMCs. This TCR derives from a woman aged 50 to 60 in good health and CMV-seronegative. For the CDR3, the DNA is TGTGCCAGCAGCCAGGTAGCCGGGACAGGGACTTCACCCCTCCACTTT. Protein sequence: CASSQVAGTGTSPLHF.